This T cell receptor (beta chain) was recovered during a study of vaccination and CD4 T cells after COVID-19. With 1 base removed from V and 7 bases from J, the gap between germline ends came to 19 bases. Germline CDR1 is DFQATT and CDR2 is SNEGSKA (reference sequence). The CDR3 is made up of 15 amino acids. This clonotype was observed a handful of times. Its antigen is unidentified. Sample treatment: 10-day PBMC culture with coronavirus spike peptide pools or control peptides (ViraFEST assay). Sequencing of DNA taken from cultured CD4+ T cells relied on the Oncomine TCR Beta short-read assay. MiXCR, run by TCRdb on the PCR reads, gives a single entry per CDR3 protein. The sample carries fewer than 12,000 distinct CDR3 sequences, roughly 28% recorded once.

The rearrangement uses TRBV20-1 and TRBJ1-2; D unresolved. The receptor was derived from a human donor who had recovered from COVID-19. Sample: CD4+ T cells from blood, cultured in vitro. In DNA form, the CDR3 reads TGCAGTGCTAGAGGAGTAAGAAGGGAGGGAGGTGGCTACACCTTC. Amino acid sequence: CSARGVRREGGGYTF.